Here is one TCR beta chain with its context. A single record per CDR3 protein comes from TCRdb applying MiXCR to the 5' RACE reads. The repertoire holds roughly 120,000 distinct CDR3 sequences, with about 15% as singletons. This sample stems from a study of early T cells in non-severe SARS-CoV-2 infection. Looking at the study overall: Chains were unpaired, as sequencing was done on bulk RNA from unsorted whole blood.

This CDR3 contains 14 residues. V lost 4 bases to trimming and J lost 8 bases, with 15 bases between them. Germline CDR1 reads SGHDN; CDR2 reads FVKESK. This chain connects TRBV14 to TRBJ2-1; TRBD2 is a possible D gene (6 bases). The TCR comes from an adult who was a healthcare worker with PCR-confirmed SARS-CoV-2 infection or an uninfected control (not recorded which). Sequencing was done on a sample of whole blood. Written as DNA, the CDR3 is TGTGCCAGCAGCCGCCCCGGAGGGGAGGATGAGCAGTTCTTC. It specifies CASSRPGGEDEQFF.